The rows below give T cell receptor beta chains drawn from one sample of a study of graft-versus-host responses after intestinal transplantation. No antigen has been identified for these receptors. Only in-frame clones appear in the TCRdb table, and some are missing; sequencing was by immunoSEQ multiplex PCR. Here the sample spans 70,000 to 75,000 clones, roughly nine tenths being singletons. Sequences were derived from unstimulated CD8+ T cells sorted from spleen or lymph node cells, sampled before intestinal transplant. Receptors were obtained from a human donor who received an intestinal transplant. CDR3s include the opening cysteine and the closing phenylalanine or tryptophan.

j_call	v_call	cdr3_aa
TRBJ1-3	TRBV10-3	CAISPDRVVNTIYF
TRBJ2-7	TRBV27	CASSLIQGASSEQYF
TRBJ1-1	TRBV6-1	CASSESGSPLDEAFF
TRBJ1-1	TRBV6-1	CASSRTGREAFF
TRBJ1-2	TRBV15	CATSRDSAGGYTF
TRBJ2-2	TRBV9	CASSVVQGPGELFF
TRBJ2-3	TRBV30	CAWSFGGAGTDTQYF
TRBJ2-6	TRBV15	CATSRRLGQGAGGANVLTF
TRBJ2-7	TRBV7-9	CASSSITGGEQYF
TRBJ2-1	TRBV6-1	CASSELAGGGNEQFF
TRBJ2-1	TRBV19	CASGQGNEQFF
TRBJ2-5	TRBV19	CASSGRSVTSRYQETQYF
TRBJ2-7	TRBV29-1	CSVKTSGLYEQYF
TRBJ1-2	TRBV7-2	CASRVRRGPYGYTF